Following are 16 T cell receptor beta chains from one sample sequenced in a study of T cells in Graves' hyperthyroidism and ophthalmopathy. The TCR beta CDR3 regions underwent amplification using RNA transcripts as the source. During a first-round RT-PCR of the TCR CDR3, the HTBI primer set was used. TCRdb recomputed calls from the multiplex PCR reads with MiXCR, one row per CDR3 protein. The sample includes approximately 270,000 distinct CDR3 sequences, just over 14% of them seen just once. The sample taken for sequencing was blood. These receptors all come from a woman between 40 and 55 years old with Graves' hyperthyroidism that later progressed to Graves' ophthalmopathy.

This clonotype was recorded at least ten times. This chain links TRBV20-1 with TRBJ2-1; no definite D call. This CDR3 contains 14 residues. CDR1 is DFQATT and CDR2 is SNEGSKA in the germline V gene (reference sequence). Trimming stripped 8 bases from V and 1 base from J, with 15 bases between. As DNA, the CDR3 is TGCAGTTCGTTGGATAACTTATCCTACAATGAGCAGTTCTTC. Translation gives CSSLDNLSYNEQFF.

Only a few counts were recorded for this clonotype. V is TRBV7-6 and J is TRBJ2-7, with D perhaps TRBD2 (6 bases). This CDR3 is built from 14 residues. Trimming left V 5 bases short and J 2 bases short, with 13 bases between. The germline V gene encodes CDR1 SGHVS and CDR2 FNYEAQ. CDR3: CASSRPSVAYEQYF. CDR3 in DNA: TGTGCCAGCAGCCGACCTAGCGTTGCCTACGAGCAGTACTTC.

This clonotype was detected ten times or more. V and J are TRBV28 and TRBJ1-6, with 7 bases lining up with TRBD1. This CDR3 comprises 15 residues. The V segment lost 6 bases and the J segment 4 bases; nucleotides outside the gene matches: 6. Germline V gene sequence: CDR1 MDHEN, CDR2 SYDVKM. The CDR3 reads CASSGQEIYNSPLHF. The CDR3 region has the DNA TGTGCCAGCAGCGGACAGGAGATATATAATTCACCCCTCCACTTT.

This sequence joins TRBV6-1 and TRBJ1-4; D unclear. This CDR3 spans 13 amino acids. The germline gives CDR1 MNHNS, CDR2 SASEGT. Deletions cut 5 bases from V and 4 bases from J, with 8 bases between. CDR3 in DNA: TGTGCCAGCAGTTATCGTTTTAATGAAAAACTGTTTTTT. Protein: CASSYRFNEKLFF.

In this sample, this clonotype turned up a few times. CDR3 residues: CASGRPGLNTGELFF. The CDR3 DNA reads TGTGCCAGCGGCCGACCGGGACTTAACACCGGGGAGCTGTTTTTT. The chain is built from TRBV7-9 and TRBJ2-2; maybe TRBD2 (6 bases). The V end was cut by 8 bases, the J end by 2 bases, with 15 bases between. CDR1 SEHNR and CDR2 FQNEAQ come from the germline V gene (reference sequence). The length of the CDR3 is 15 residues.

This clonotype was seen repeatedly, ten times or more. The gene calls are TRBV11-2 and TRBJ2-2; possibly TRBD2 for D (6 bases). CDR1 is SGHAT and CDR2 is FQNNGV in the germline V gene. CDR3 size: 18 residues. The V end was cut by 5 bases, the J end by 2 bases, with 21 bases between. The DNA for the CDR3 is TGTGCCAGCAGCCTGGGACTTACACCTACCCTAAACACCGGGGAGCTGTTTTTT. Translated: CASSLGLTPTLNTGELFF.

This clonotype showed up just a few times. This chain joins TRBV11-2 and TRBJ2-1; 9 bases agree with TRBD2. Per germline, CDR1 SGHAT and CDR2 FQNNGV. J gave up 6 bases and V 6 bases, and 12 bases lay outside the gene matches. The CDR3 covers 16 residues. This CDR3 reads CASSMKRTSALNEQFF. The CDR3, as DNA: TGTGCCAGCAGTATGAAACGGACTAGCGCACTCAATGAGCAGTTCTTC.

The chain is built from TRBV4-1 and TRBJ1-5, with a weak D call TRBD1 (5 bases). Germline loops: CDR1 MGHRA, CDR2 YSYEKL. The CDR3 loop spans 15 amino acids. Trimming cost V 3 bases and J 0 bases, with 9 bases left between them. The chain's CDR3 is CASSQGRLSNQPQHF. The CDR3 DNA follows: TGCGCCAGCAGCCAGGGGCGGCTTAGCAATCAGCCCCAGCATTTT.

In this sample, this clonotype turned up many times. This chain uses TRBV20-1 with TRBJ1-6; a weak D match, TRBD1 (5 bases). Deletions cut 3 bases from V and 10 bases from J, with 22 bases between. There are 16 residues in the CDR3. The germline CDR1 and CDR2 sequences are DFQATT and SNEGSKA (reference sequence). CDR3 coding DNA: TGCAGTGCTAGGCTCCAGGGACTCGGAGGTGACTCACCCCTCCACTTT. Translated, it gives CSARLQGLGGDSPLHF.

Ten or more counts support this clonotype. This chain uses TRBV29-1 with TRBJ2-2; 15 bases line up with TRBD2. The CDR3 consists of 18 residues. J lost 4 bases, V lost 7 bases, and 13 bases had no gene match. Germline CDR1 SQVTM, CDR2 ANQGSEA. CDR3 DNA sequence: TGCAGCGCCGCCGGGACTAGCGGGAGGAATGGTATCACCGGGGAGCTGTTTTTT. It specifies CSAAGTSGRNGITGELFF.

This chain uses TRBV6-2 or TRBV6-3 with TRBJ1-2; TRBD1 is a possible D gene (6 bases). There are 14 residues in the CDR3. Germline V gene data show CDR1 as MNHEY and CDR2 as SVGEGT. The V gene lost 5 bases and the J gene lost 9 bases, with 19 bases spanning the gap. The CDR3 DNA is TGTGCCAGCAGTGATAAGGACAGAACGATCCGCTACACCTTC. Its translation: CASSDKDRTIRYTF.

This clonotype was detected ten times or more. V and J are TRBV3-1 and TRBJ2-3; D gene unclear. In germline, CDR1 is LGHDT, CDR2 YNNKEL (reference sequence). Trimming removed 1 base at V and 4 bases at J, with 3 bases between. This CDR3 has 12 residues. The CDR3 region is CASSQVSDTQYF. CDR3 bases: TGTGCCAGCAGCCAAGTTTCAGATACGCAGTATTTT.

The V gene is TRBV9, the J gene TRBJ2-1, with D unresolved. CDR1 and CDR2 from the germline V gene are SGDLS and YYNGEE. V gave up 0 bases and J gave up 2 bases, with 9 bases separating them. The CDR3 is 15 amino acids. CDR3 nucleotide sequence: TGTGCCAGCAGCGTAGGCGAACCACCCTACAATGAGCAGTTCTTC. The encoded protein is CASSVGEPPYNEQFF.

Concerning this clonotype: This could be a read error, since a much larger clone is one nucleotide away. This chain connects TRBV18 to TRBJ1-5; D ambiguous. Germline CDR1 and CDR2: KGHSH and LQKENI. This CDR3 spans 14 amino acids. The CDR3 sequence: CASSPTTSNQPEHF. The CDR3 coding sequence is TGTGCCAGCTCACCTACTACTAGCAATCAGCCCGAGCATTTT.

The table lists this clonotype with many counts. The chain couples TRBV30 to TRBJ1-6, with TRBD1 identical over 8 bases. The length of the CDR3 is 13 residues. Germline V gene data show CDR1 as GTSNPN and CDR2 as SVGIG (reference sequence). V shed 3 bases, J shed 5 bases, and the junction held 0 bases outside the gene matches. The CDR3: CAWRTGDNSPLHF. The CDR3, as DNA: TGTGCCTGGAGGACAGGGGATAATTCACCCCTCCACTTT.

This clonotype was detected a few times. The rearrangement links TRBV18 to TRBJ2-1, with TRBD1 identical over 8 bases. The CDR3 loop spans 15 amino acids. CDR1 is KGHSH and CDR2 is LQKENI in the germline V gene. With V trimmed by 5 bases and J by 9 bases, 12 bases remained unmatched. The chain's CDR3 is CASSATQGAGVEQFF. The DNA of the CDR3 is TGTGCCAGCTCAGCTACTCAGGGGGCTGGGGTTGAGCAGTTCTTC.